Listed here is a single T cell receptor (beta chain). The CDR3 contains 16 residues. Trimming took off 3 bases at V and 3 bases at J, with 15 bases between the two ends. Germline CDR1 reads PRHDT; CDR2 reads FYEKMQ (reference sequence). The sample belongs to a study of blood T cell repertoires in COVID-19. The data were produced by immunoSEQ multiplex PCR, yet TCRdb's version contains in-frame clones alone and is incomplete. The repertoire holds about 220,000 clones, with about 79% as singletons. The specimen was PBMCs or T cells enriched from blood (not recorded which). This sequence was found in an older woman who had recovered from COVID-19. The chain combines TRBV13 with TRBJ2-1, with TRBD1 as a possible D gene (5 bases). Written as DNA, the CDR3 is TGTGCCAGCAGCTTTATTCCGACAAGGGGCTACAATGAGCAGTTCTTC. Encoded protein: CASSFIPTRGYNEQFF.